The 25 T cell receptor beta chains below were found in one sample sequenced in a study of PD-1 blockade in classical Hodgkin lymphoma (dated by TCRdb to the early 2020s). This specimen's time point label, interpreted: newly diagnosed, previously untreated cHL patient sample. Libraries came from the immunoSEQ multiplex PCR assay. Drawn from immuneACCESS, this table holds only the in-frame rearrangements with V and J called that TCRdb kept. Clones are partly lost; checked studies trace under half to an unresolved V gene and leave the rest unexplained. This sample gives tens of thousands of clones in total; approximately 91% of them show up just once. Over 4% of the sample goes to the ten largest clones. Sequences were obtained from peripheral blood mononuclear cells (PBMCs). All receptors come from a human donor with classical Hodgkin lymphoma.

In DNA, the CDR3 is TGTGCCACCAGCAGAGGGGACAACACTGAAGCTTTCTTT. Translation gives CATSRGDNTEAFF. J is TRBJ1-1 and V is TRBV15, with a weak D call TRBD1 (5 bases). The CDR3 is made up of 13 amino acids. Germline V gene sequence: CDR1 LNHNV, CDR2 YYDKDF (reference sequence). The V end was cut by 1 base, the J end by 2 bases, with 5 bases between. The full variable domain, its missing parts supplied by reference TRBV15 and TRBJ1-1, is DAMVIQNPRYQVTQFGKPVTLSCSQTLNHNVMYWYQQKSSQAPKLLFHYYDKDFNNEADTPDNFQSRRPNTSFCFLDIRSPGLGDTAMYLCATSRGDNTEAFFGQGTRLTVV.

The chain links TRBV11-2 to TRBJ2-1; TRBD2 agrees at 9 bases. The CDR3 totals 18 residues. The V segment lost 1 base and the J segment 2 bases; nucleotides outside the gene matches: 9. Germline V gene lookup returns CDR1 SGHAT and CDR2 FQNNGV. The CDR3 loop reads CASSLVAAREGPYNEQFF. The CDR3 nucleotides are TGTGCCAGCAGCTTAGTCGCGGCGCGGGAGGGCCCCTACAATGAGCAGTTCTTC.

The V and J genes are TRBV7-9 and TRBJ1-1; TRBD1 matches 9 bases. Germline assignment: CDR1 SEHNR and CDR2 FQNEAQ (reference sequence). V gave up 5 bases and J gave up 5 bases; unmatched junction bases: 15. The CDR3 has 17 amino acids. The CDR3 loop reads CASSPTGGTFRETEAFF. The CDR3 DNA follows: TGTGCCAGCAGCCCGACAGGGGGGACGTTCCGGGAGACTGAAGCTTTCTTT.

The CDR3 DNA reads as TGCGCCAGCAGCCAAGTCACAGAACCCATGAACACTGAAGCTTTCTTT. Amino acid sequence: CASSQVTEPMNTEAFF. The chain has TRBV4-1 and TRBJ1-1; D gene ambiguous. V lost 1 base to trimming and J lost 0 bases, with 12 bases between them. The CDR3 has 16 residues. The germline CDR1 and CDR2 sequences are MGHRA and YSYEKL.

The V call is TRBV4-2, the J call TRBJ2-5; no definite D call. The V and J ends lost 0 bases and 5 bases respectively, with 13 bases between them. The CDR3 covers 15 residues. Germline CDR1 LGHNA, CDR2 YNFKEQ. The chain's CDR3 is CASSQDRRLRETQYF. Written as DNA, the CDR3 is TGTGCCAGCAGCCAAGATCGCCGCTTACGGGAGACCCAGTACTTC.

The table lists this clone with a few counts. The chain carries TRBV6-5 and TRBJ1-2; D uncertain. Looked up from germline, CDR1 is MNHEY and CDR2 is SVGAGI. V lost 2 bases and J lost 3, with 4 bases in between. The CDR3 runs 12 residues. CDR3 in amino acids: CASSYGDYGYTF. The CDR3 DNA reads as TGTGCCAGCAGTTACGGAGACTATGGCTACACCTTC.

This chain links TRBV9 with TRBJ2-2, with D perhaps TRBD1 (5 bases). This CDR3 comprises 15 residues. Germline V gene sequence: CDR1 SGDLS, CDR2 YYNGEE. The ends were cut back, 5 bases at V and 7 bases at J, with 18 bases in the middle. The CDR3 sequence: CASRAGQPTNGELFF. The CDR3 DNA is TGTGCCAGCAGAGCCGGACAACCCACCAACGGGGAGCTGTTTTTT. Drawing the rest from reference TRBV9 and TRBJ2-2, the complete variable domain is DSGVTQTPKHLITATGQRVTLRCSPRSGDLSVYWYQQSLDQGLQFLIQYYNGEERAKGNILERFSAQQFPDLHSELNLSSLELGDSALYFCASRAGQPTNGELFFGEGSRLTVL.

The chain uses TRBV2 and TRBJ1-5; perhaps TRBD1 as D (5 bases). Per germline, CDR1 SNHLY and CDR2 FYNNEI. Between the trimmed V and J ends, which lost 5 bases and 4 bases, there was a span of 12 bases. CDR3 length equals 14 residues. The CDR3 sequence is CASSILTENQPQHF. For the CDR3, the DNA is TGTGCCAGCAGTATACTGACAGAGAATCAGCCCCAGCATTTT.

The chain uses TRBV5-4 and TRBJ2-3; 13 positions agree with TRBD2. V lost 3 bases and J lost 0; bases outside the gene matches: 1. There are 16 residues in the CDR3. Germline V gene sequence: CDR1 SGHNT, CDR2 YYREEE (reference sequence). The CDR3 reads CASSWGLAGSTDTQYF. The CDR3, as DNA: TGTGCCAGCAGCTGGGGACTAGCGGGAAGCACAGATACGCAGTATTTT. Drawing the rest from reference TRBV5-4 and TRBJ2-3, the complete variable domain is ETGVTQSPTHLIKTRGQQVTLRCSSQSGHNTVSWYQQALGQGPQFIFQYYREEENGRGNFPPRFSGLQFPNYSSELNVNALELDDSALYLCASSWGLAGSTDTQYFGPGTRLTVL.

V is TRBV7-9 and J is TRBJ1-5; TRBD1 is a possible D gene (5 bases). V lost 1 base to trimming and J lost 2 bases, with 15 bases between them. The germline CDR1 and CDR2 sequences are SEHNR and FQNEAQ (reference sequence). This CDR3 contains 17 residues. CDR3 loop: CASSLGIGGMGNQPQHF. The CDR3 bases are TGTGCCAGCAGCTTAGGTATCGGGGGGATGGGCAATCAGCCCCAGCATTTT.

The chain is built from TRBV5-1 and TRBJ2-6; no definite D call. CDR3 length equals 11 residues. Germline loops: CDR1 SGHRS, CDR2 YFSETQ. The V and J ends lost 3 bases and 5 bases respectively, with 0 bases between them. CDR3: CASSWANVLTF. CDR3 DNA sequence: TGCGCCAGCAGCTGGGCCAACGTCCTGACTTTC.

The chain employs TRBV6-5 and TRBJ1-2, with D possibly being TRBD1 (6 bases). The V and J ends lost 5 bases and 4 bases respectively, with 17 bases between them. The CDR3 spans 15 residues. Germline V gene sequence: CDR1 MNHEY, CDR2 SVGAGI. CDR3 region: CASSRTREQGYGYTF. The CDR3, as DNA: TGTGCCAGCAGTCGCACCCGGGAACAGGGCTATGGCTACACCTTC.

The chain recombines TRBV2 with TRBJ2-5, with TRBD1 as a possible D gene (6 bases). The germline V gene encodes CDR1 SNHLY and CDR2 FYNNEI. The ends were cut back, 3 bases at V and 2 bases at J, with 7 bases in the middle. The CDR3 is 13 amino acids. The chain's CDR3 is CASSEQGQETQYF. The CDR3 DNA reads as TGTGCCAGCAGTGAGCAGGGGCAAGAGACCCAGTACTTC. Combining the CDR3 with reference TRBV2 and TRBJ2-5 gives the whole variable domain EPEVTQTPSHQVTQMGQEVILRCVPISNHLYFYWYRQILGQKVEFLVSFYNNEISEKSEIFDDQFSVERPDGSNFTLKIRSTKLEDSAMYFCASSEQGQETQYFGPGTRLLVL.

The genes are TRBV27 and TRBJ1-1; D uncertain. This CDR3 is built from 15 residues. Trimming pared 4 bases from V and 2 bases from J, leaving 14 bases between. Germline CDR1 reads MNHEY; CDR2 reads SMNVEV (reference sequence). The CDR3 region is CASSSPPVGNTEAFF. The CDR3 nucleotides read TGTGCCAGCAGTTCCCCCCCGGTGGGAAACACTGAAGCTTTCTTT.

The rearrangement joins TRBV5-4 to TRBJ1-1; TRBD1 is a possible D gene (5 bases). Per the germline V gene, CDR1 is SGHNT and CDR2 is YYREEE (reference sequence). The CDR3 length is 15 residues. V was cut by 4 bases and J by 2 bases, with 15 bases left in between. CDR3 in DNA: TGTGCCAGCAGCCGGGCCGGGACGGGTAACACTGAAGCTTTCTTT. It codes for CASSRAGTGNTEAFF.

This clone was observed a handful of times. The genes are TRBV11-2 and TRBJ2-5; no firm D call. The CDR3 consists of 15 residues. The germline V gene has CDR1 SGHAT and CDR2 FQNNGV. Trimming removed 4 bases at V and 2 bases at J, with 14 bases between. The CDR3 DNA sequence: TGTGCCAGCAGCTCCACCCGTGGCTTTCAAGAGACCCAGTACTTC. Protein: CASSSTRGFQETQYF.

The V and J genes are TRBV11-2 and TRBJ2-6; D is unclear. Germline-derived CDR1 and CDR2 are SGHAT and FQNNGV. V lost 1 base and J lost 1, with 5 bases in between. This CDR3 is built from 15 residues. Here the CDR3 DNA reads TGTGCCAGCAGCTTAGTTGTGTCTGGGGCCAACGTCCTGACTTTC. As protein: CASSLVVSGANVLTF.

The V call is TRBV6-1, the J call TRBJ1-5; D may be TRBD1 (5 bases). This CDR3 region has 15 residues. V gave up 5 bases and J gave up 11 bases, with 22 bases separating them. Germline assignment: CDR1 MNHNS and CDR2 SASEGT. The DNA of the CDR3 is TGTGCCAGCAGTTCCCTCACTGTCGTTGGGGGAGCCCAGCATTTT. Residues: CASSSLTVVGGAQHF.

The V gene is TRBV4-1, the J gene TRBJ2-1; TRBD2 matches at 10 bases. V was clipped by 0 bases and J by 2 bases; unmatched bases: 4. From germline, CDR1 is MGHRA and CDR2 YSYEKL. This CDR3 is 17 amino acids long. CDR3 nucleotides: TGCGCCAGCAGCCAAGATAGAAGCGGGAGGGCCTACAATGAGCAGTTCTTC. Translation gives CASSQDRSGRAYNEQFF.

The rearrangement uses TRBV9 and TRBJ1-3, with TRBD1 as a possible D gene (5 bases). The germline V gene has CDR1 SGDLS and CDR2 YYNGEE. V was cut by 0 bases and J by 8 bases, with 9 bases left in between. The CDR3 has 13 amino acids. The DNA of the CDR3 is TGTGCCAGCAGCGTAGGGCAGGGAGACACCATATATTTT. Protein sequence: CASSVGQGDTIYF.

The chain joins TRBV10-3 to TRBJ1-1; D is undetermined. Trimming removed 2 bases at V and 5 bases at J, with 6 bases between. Germline V gene sequence: CDR1 ENHRY, CDR2 SYGVKD. CDR3 length equals 12 residues. CDR3 sequence: CAISEGETEAFF. CDR3 DNA sequence: TGTGCCATCAGTGAGGGGGAAACTGAAGCTTTCTTT.

This sequence joins TRBV6-6 and TRBJ2-3; tentatively, D is TRBD1 (6 bases). The CDR3 loop spans 16 amino acids. Germline CDR1 and CDR2: MNHNY and SVGAGI (reference sequence). V dropped 0 bases and J dropped 6 bases, with 16 bases sitting between them. The CDR3: CASSYSQGRVEDTQYF. The DNA of the CDR3 is TGTGCCAGCAGTTACTCACAGGGAAGGGTAGAGGATACGCAGTATTTT.

This clone appeared a single time. V and J are TRBV4-1 and TRBJ2-3; 10 nucleotides align to TRBD2. The CDR3 consists of 17 residues. From germline, CDR1 is MGHRA and CDR2 YSYEKL. V lost 0 bases and J lost 4; bases outside the gene matches: 7. CDR3 sequence (DNA): TGCGCCAGCAGCCAAGACCTAGCGGGAGCGGGGGCAGATACGCAGTATTTT. Translating gives CASSQDLAGAGADTQYF.

The V gene is TRBV28, the J gene TRBJ2-3; D may be TRBD1 or TRBD2 (5 bases each). Germline CDR1 is MDHEN and CDR2 is SYDVKM. V lost 10 bases to trimming and J lost 1 base, with 15 bases between them. CDR3 length equals 14 residues. The CDR3 DNA sequence: TGTGCCATGGGGCCGCTGGAGGGCACAGATACGCAGTATTTT. This encodes CAMGPLEGTDTQYF.

The chain uses TRBV6-1 and TRBJ2-3; D might be TRBD2 (6 bases). V was shortened by 2 bases and J by 0 bases, with 18 bases between the two germline ends. CDR1 and CDR2 from the germline V gene are MNHNS and SASEGT. CDR3 length: 18 amino acids. In DNA, the CDR3 is TGTGCCAGCAGTGAAAGGCTAGAGGGAGGTGGTAGCACAGATACGCAGTATTTT. Protein: CASSERLEGGGSTDTQYF.